This T cell receptor (beta chain) was retrieved from a study of CD8 T cells in ankylosing spondylitis (dated by TCRdb to about 2017). Concerning the study at large: To find TCR variants linked to disease, the study profiled T cell receptor beta repertoires in ankylosing spondylitis patients and healthy donors. Samples of peripheral blood were taken, and for ankylosing spondylitis patients, synovial fluid was collected as well. In total, the full study cohort was made up of roughly 110 healthy donors and approximately 24 ankylosing spondylitis patients.

This sample was sequenced with an Illumina HiSeq 2500. Quantitative 5'-RACE with molecular barcodes was used to prepare TCR beta libraries. The source study handled its data this way. A new computational method based on a probabilistic model of VDJ rearrangement was used to identify disease-linked TCR variants. TCRdb's own reprocessing of the public reads used fastp at Q25 and MiXCR and kept productive beta chains. Merged by CDR3 protein, the rows form single entries marked with the most common genes and DNA. The V and J calls here are based on TCRdb, not the publication. In this sample the table shows 200,000 to 250,000 distinct CDR3 sequences, about 26% of which occur a single time. 5% to 7.5% of the sample comes from the top ten. What the authors observed across the whole study: A CD8+ phenotype was shown by the disease-linked clones, which were found at relatively low frequencies in peripheral blood. Some TCR beta motif variants had previously been reported in synovial fluid and blood of reactive arthritis patients, which suggested common disease-initiation mechanisms. A TCR beta motif of several highly homologous amino acid variants appeared characteristic of blood from ankylosing spondylitis patients. The disease-linked clones were reported as significantly enriched in matched synovial fluid samples from ankylosing spondylitis patients.

The junction shows trimming of 0 bases on V and 5 bases on J, plus 14 bases between the germline ends. Including cysteine and phenylalanine, the CDR3 has 15 amino acids. CDR3 DNA is the only sequence kept; it has 45 bases, read in frame from the first base. The germline V gene gives CDR1 as SGHRS and CDR2 as YFSETQ. This clonotype was detected only a few times. No cognate antigen has been identified for it. It has no much larger one-base neighbor in the sample; base qualities were not kept. Sequencing was performed on blood, either unsorted or a sorted T cell fraction (not recorded which). This clonotype originated in a male donor with ankylosing spondylitis or in good health (not recorded which). The rearranged segments are TRBV5-1 and TRBJ1-2; no confident D gene assignment can be made. The DNA is as follows: TGCGCCAGCAGCTTGGTGGCGGGGAATGGGTATGGCTACACCTTC. Its protein is CASSLVAGNGYGYTF.